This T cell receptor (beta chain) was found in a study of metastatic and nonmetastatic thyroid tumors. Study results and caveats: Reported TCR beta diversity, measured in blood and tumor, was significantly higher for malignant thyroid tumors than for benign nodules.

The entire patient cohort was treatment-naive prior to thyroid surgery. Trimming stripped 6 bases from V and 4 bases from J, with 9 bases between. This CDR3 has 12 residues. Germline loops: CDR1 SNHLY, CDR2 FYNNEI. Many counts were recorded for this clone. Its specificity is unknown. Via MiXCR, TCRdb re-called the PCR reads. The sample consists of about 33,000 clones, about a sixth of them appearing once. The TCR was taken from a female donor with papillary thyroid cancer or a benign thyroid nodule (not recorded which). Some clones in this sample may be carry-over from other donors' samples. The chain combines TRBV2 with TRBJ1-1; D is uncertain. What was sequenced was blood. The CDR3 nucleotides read TGTGCCAGCAGATGGATGTTCACTGAAGCTTTCTTT. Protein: CASRWMFTEAFF.